This T cell receptor (beta chain) was sequenced for a study of cytomegalovirus exposure and HLA in healthy donors listed by TCRdb under 2017. Some background on the complete study: According to an earlier analysis of 587 of the donors, about 190 million T cells yielded some 120 million unique TCR beta sequences and 276 Gb of sequence data. Donor age, sex, ethnicity and CMV serostatus were compiled alongside the repertoire data. About 310 gigabases of sequencing data and tens of millions of unique TCR sequences were included in an early release covering 500 to 750 HLA-typed donors. The study combined high-throughput TCR immunosequencing, statistical association of individual TCRs with disease status, and machine learning to predict cytomegalovirus infection status. Typing coverage differed by locus: A, B, C, DRB1 and DQB1 were typed in roughly 629-630 donors, DQA1 in about 500, DPA1 in 606, and DPB1 in just under 490. Among the approximately 400 genotyped donors, approximately 81% belonged to the genetic ancestry cluster associated with self-reported Caucasian donors. A separate validation cohort of approximately 120 different subjects was used in addition to the approximately 640-subject first cohort. Rather than using new phenotypic data, the later analysis identified candidate immune exposures from TCR beta sequences and from how often those sequences occurred across donors. Among about 400 genotyped donors of the cohort, an average of around 250,000 unique TCR beta nucleotide sequences was sequenced per donor, of which roughly 17% were non-productive. All discovery cohort repertoires had been generated on a single sequencing platform. Class I and class II HLA loci were covered by the typing at four-digit resolution. The aim of the study was to test whether cataloging public T cell receptors could identify signatures of past pathogen exposure. The study profiled the T cell repertoires of 500 to 800 subjects by immunosequencing and related them to cytomegalovirus serostatus. In a later genetic analysis, genome-wide SNP genotypes for about three fifths of the 666 donors were used, and that subset was treated as a discovery cohort. In a later analysis, previously published TCR beta repertoires from more than 500 donors were re-analyzed and high-resolution HLA genotyping was added so that TCR occurrence patterns could be studied. A few DR-DQ haplotypes were treated as single units for association and clustering because of strong linkage in the cohort. An earlier analysis of approximately 630 of the donors applied high-throughput TCR beta sequencing to assess whether each TCR beta V gene segment acted as functional or pseudogenic.

Summary of the overall study and its limitations: According to a later analysis, most CMV-associated TCR beta chains appeared to be HLA-restricted, and the HLA associations seemed to be driven largely by CMV exposure. For the cohort, immune exposure information was limited to CMV serostatus. Seventeen rarely observed V segments, including chromosome 9 orphons, were excluded from the earlier analysis of just under 600 of the donors because counts were too low. In a later analysis, the rate of TCR association differed among HLA loci, with DRB1 alleles having the most associated TCRs and HLA-C alleles having the fewest. A cluster of highly shared sequence variants was judged likely to be a technical artifact of the sequencing pipeline. According to a later analysis, parvovirus B19, influenza, CMV and Epstein-Barr virus appeared linked to several top co-occurrence clusters. A later analysis associated some 17,000 TCR beta sequences with specific HLA alleles at a false discovery rate of 0.05. The study listed 150 to 200 TCR beta chains as associated with cytomegalovirus. In this cohort, only TCR beta chains were sequenced, and detectable features were limited by the absence of alpha or paired-chain data. In a later analysis, HLA-associated TCR beta chains were found to be more clonally expanded and to have lower generation probabilities than equally common non-associated chains. Because some donors lacked HLA typing at each locus, the association tests relied only on the typed subset. Most TCR sequences were seen in very few donors, while some public TCRs were found in many individuals. Assigning TCR associations to individual alleles was difficult when HLA alleles, especially DR and DQ, strongly co-occurred. A few of the identified cytomegalovirus-associated TCR beta chains were confirmed in vitro to be specific for cytomegalovirus antigens. A further reported finding was that TCR beta sequences accurately predicted the HLA-A and HLA-B alleles for most subjects in the first cohort. The authors suggested that the approach could potentially be generalized to other disease states and immunological phenotypes. V-gene and J-gene trimming of TCR beta chains was associated with a missense DCLRE1C variant in a later genetic analysis, and the association was replicated in an independent cohort. A later genetic analysis reported fewer N-insertions in productive TCRs among donors in an Asian-associated ancestry cluster than the roughly 720-donor mean. In an earlier analysis of 587 of the donors, most TCR beta V segments appeared in productive rearrangements about 87% or about 30% of the time, broadly matching IMGT annotations. Roughly uniform sequencing depth across donors was assumed in presence/absence analyses, although this assumption may not hold. Correlated functional status among segregating V segments might be attributable to linkage disequilibrium, but an unknown experimental factor could not be ruled out. Cytomegalovirus status was reported to be diagnosed by the classifier with high specificity and sensitivity in both the original and validation cohorts.

Libraries were constructed by the immunoSEQ multiplex PCR assay. A mixture of 60 forward primers for TCR Vbeta segments and 13 reverse primers for TCR Jbeta segments was used in the multiplex PCR. The CDR3 region of rearranged TCR beta genes was amplified from genomic DNA with a multiplex PCR assay. The Illumina HiSeq System was used to sequence the amplified TCR beta libraries as 87-base-pair reads. In the authors' own workflow: A later analysis counted about 80 million unique TCR beta chains across the 666 repertoires, and some 11 million of these chains were shared by at least two donors. Raw reads were error-corrected and collapsed into unique sequences by a nearest-neighbor algorithm in which closely related sequences were merged to remove PCR and sequencing errors. CDR3 sequences were aligned to IMGT reference sequences to assign V, D and J gene segments. For a sequence to be retained, a match of at least six nucleotides to both a V gene segment and a J gene segment was required. Rearrangements were classified as productive when the CDR3 lacked stop codons and remained in frame with V and J, and all other rearrangements were classified as non-productive. CDR3 was defined by IMGT convention, running from the second conserved V-encoded cysteine to the conserved J-encoded phenylalanine. The earlier analysis of fewer than 700 of the donors excluded sequences that lacked an unambiguous match to a single V gene segment. In an earlier analysis of several hundred of the donors, V segments were called functional above 56.7% productive rearrangements and were called segregating when the between-donor standard deviation exceeded 5%. A statistical classification framework was developed to diagnose cytomegalovirus status using the catalog of TCR beta chain sequences. In a later analysis, V and J genes were assigned by comparing TCR nucleotide sequences against IMGT/GENE-DB human TR gene sequences. Using the TCRdist pipeline, a later analysis assigned CDR3 sequences along with most-parsimonious VDJ recombination scenarios. A later analysis defined each TCR beta chain by its CDR3 amino acid sequence plus V-gene family, and excluded reads lacking a unique V-gene family. To address suspected cross-contamination and a sequencing artifact, a later analysis removed 592 highly shared, low-generation-probability nucleotide sequences. In a later analysis, a clonal expansion index was calculated for each public chain from normalized within-repertoire ranks of inferred template counts. A later analysis computed generation probabilities with a VDJ recombination model fitted to out-of-frame rearrangements, and checked the results against IGoR. A later analysis scored TCR-TCR, TCR-HLA and TCR-CMV co-occurrence with hypergeometric tests, applying a repertoire-size bias correction to TCR pairs. False discovery rates were estimated in a later analysis by permuting HLA or CMV assignments 20 times. In a later analysis, co-occurring TCRs were grouped with DBSCAN, and TCRdist sequence similarity was added when clustering was performed within HLA-allele-positive subsets. For co-occurrence clustering, repertoires with fewer than 30,000 or more than 120,000 public chains were excluded, along with four to six repertoires with anomalous nucleotide sharing. TCRdb holds this immuneACCESS table with in-frame rearrangements only. Some clones are missing; in checked studies, unresolved V genes explain under half, and the rest has no known cause. That table gives V, J and clone size, and the DNA gave D and trimming. The sample table records 150,000 or so clones; approximately 80% of these occur just once. The ten largest clones add up to approximately 2.1% of the sample.

In total, over 600 healthy bone marrow donors made up the cohort. At the time of sampling, all cohort members were nominally healthy, though unrecorded immune exposures were likely present. The donor tested CMV seropositive, placing the donor among the approximately 310 seropositive members of the cohort. Each donor provided a peripheral blood sample, and peripheral blood mononuclear cells were used for TCR beta sequencing. Genomic DNA extraction from the blood cell samples was performed with the Qiagen DNeasy Blood Extraction Kit. The table lists this clone with a count of one. Its antigen remains undetermined. Base qualities are not recorded, but no much larger clone differs from it by a single base. The receptor was derived from a man in his forties or fifties in good health and CMV-seropositive. The sample consisted of PBMCs.

The CDR3 has the sequence CASSGTSGDTDTQYF. The DNA sequence reads TGTGCCAGCAGCGGGACTAGCGGGGACACAGATACGCAGTATTTT. The chain is made from TRBV5-4 and TRBJ2-3, and TRBD2 aligns with 13 junction nucleotides. CDR1 and CDR2, per the germline V gene (reference sequence), are SGHNT and YYREEE. V is trimmed back by 4 bases and J by 2 bases, and the junction contains 1 base that no gene match accounts for. The CDR3 goes from the cysteine to the phenylalanine over 15 residues. Only the CDR3 DNA stays, 45 bases, in frame from base 1.